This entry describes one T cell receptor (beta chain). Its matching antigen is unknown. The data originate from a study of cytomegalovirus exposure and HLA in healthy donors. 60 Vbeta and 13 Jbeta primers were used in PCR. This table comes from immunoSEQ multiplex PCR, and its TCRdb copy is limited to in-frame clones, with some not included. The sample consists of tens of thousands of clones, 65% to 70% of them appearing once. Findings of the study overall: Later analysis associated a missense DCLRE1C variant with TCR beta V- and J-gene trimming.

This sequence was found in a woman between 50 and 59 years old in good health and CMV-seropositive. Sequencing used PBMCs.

The CDR3 DNA reads as TGCGCCAGCAGTGTGGGTAGCGGGGTCTCCTACAATGAGCAGTTCTTC. Residues: CASSVGSGVSYNEQFF. This rearrangement joins TRBV10-1 to TRBJ2-1, with 8 bases identical to TRBD2. Germline CDR1 WNHNN, CDR2 SYGVQD (reference sequence). Trimming removed 4 bases from V and 0 bases from J; junction bases left unmatched: 5. The CDR3 has 16 amino acids.